Listed below are T cell receptor beta chains from one sample, sequenced in a study of T cell responses to AZD1222 COVID-19 vaccine. Profiling relied on immunoSEQ multiplex PCR, and the TCRdb table lists in-frame clones only, not all of them. The table records approximately 120,000 clones, 85% to 95% of them present only once. The starting material was peripheral blood, obtained on day 0 of AZD1222 vaccination. All receptors derive from an adult in good health. Each CDR3 is given with its conserved first and last residue. D genes are given only for firm matches. Size tells how often a clone was seen (once, few, many) or the class of an expanded clone, and some rows leave it out.

abundance,d_gene,j_gene,v_gene,len,CDR3nt,CDR3aa
.,.,TRBJ2-2,TRBV7-2,14,TGTGCCAGCAGCTTAGGAAGGCCGGCCGGGGAGCTGTTTTTT,CASSLGRPAGELFF
.,.,TRBJ1-1,TRBV4-1,15,TGCGCCAGCAGCCAAATGGGGGTGGATAACACTGAAGCTTTCTTT,CASSQMGVDNTEAFF
.,TRBD1,TRBJ1-2,TRBV27,16,TGTGCCAGCAGTCCCCTTTACCGGACAGGGGACTATGGCTACACCTTC,CASSPLYRTGDYGYTF
.,.,TRBJ1-6,TRBV4-1,16,TGCGCCAGCAGAGACCTTGGACCAGGCTATAATTCACCCCTCCACTTT,CASRDLGPGYNSPLHF
.,TRBD1,TRBJ1-2,TRBV9,16,TGTGCCAGCAGCGTAGCTACCGGGACAGGGGACTATGGCTACACCTTC,CASSVATGTGDYGYTF
.,.,TRBJ2-7,TRBV5-1,14,TGCGCCAGCAGCCTCCGGGACAACGCCTACGAGCAGTACTTC,CASSLRDNAYEQYF
.,TRBD1,TRBJ1-1,TRBV6-5,12,TGTGCCAGCAGGGCGCAGGGGGCTGAAGCTTTCTTT,CASRAQGAEAFF
.,TRBD1,TRBJ1-1,TRBV6-5,14,TGTGCCAGCAATTACAGGGGGAGGAACACTGAAGCTTTCTTT,CASNYRGRNTEAFF
.,TRBD2,TRBJ2-7,TRBV9,14,TGTGCCAGCAGCGCTAGCGGGGGGGCCGCCGAGCAGTACTTC,CASSASGGAAEQYF
.,.,TRBJ1-4,TRBV5-6,15,TGTGCCACCACTTCCCGGGGACATTTTAGAGAAAAACTGTTTTTT,CATTSRGHFREKLFF
.,.,TRBJ1-5,TRBV19,14,TGTGCCAGTGGGAGCGGGGGCCGCAATCAGCCCCAGCATTTT,CASGSGGRNQPQHF
.,.,TRBJ1-3,TRBV10-1,14,TGCGCCAGCAGCCCGGGACTCTCTGGAAACACCATATATTTT,CASSPGLSGNTIYF
.,.,TRBJ1-2,TRBV5-5,14,TGTGCCAGCAGCCCCTGGGTCCGAAACTATGGCTACACCTTC,CASSPWVRNYGYTF
.,TRBD1,TRBJ1-1,TRBV5-4,14,TGTGCCAGCAGCACCGAGGACAGGGGCACTGAAGCTTTCTTT,CASSTEDRGTEAFF
.,.,TRBJ1-4,TRBV6-6,15,TGTGCCGTATCGATTTTGGGGGGCTTTAATGAAAAACTGTTTTTT,CAVSILGGFNEKLFF
.,TRBD1,TRBJ1-5,TRBV6-5,14,TGTGCCAGCAGTACAGGACAGGGCAATCAGCCCCAGCATTTT,CASSTGQGNQPQHF
once,.,TRBJ1-1,TRBV7-2,14,TGTGCCAGCGGCCGCGAAGCGGGTGGGGTGGGAGCTTTCTTT,CASGREAGGVGAFF
.,.,TRBJ1-1,TRBV6-5,13,TGTGCCAGCAGCCTGGGGGGGAACACTGAAGCTTTCTTT,CASSLGGNTEAFF
.,.,TRBJ2-1,TRBV19,14,TGTGCCAGTAGAGGGACACCTAACTACAATGAGCAGTTCTTC,CASRGTPNYNEQFF
.,.,TRBJ1-3,TRBV5-6,15,TGTGCCAGCAGCTTGAACCCAAAGGGCGGAAACACCATATATTTT,CASSLNPKGGNTIYF
.,TRBD1,TRBJ1-1,TRBV3-1/TRBV3-2,14,TGTGCCAGCAGCCCGGACAGGGGGGACACTGAAGCTTTCTTT,CASSPDRGDTEAFF
once,TRBD1,TRBJ1-1,TRBV9,14,TGTGCCAGCACCGTAGGACAGGCGAACACTGAAGCTTTCTTT,CASTVGQANTEAFF
.,.,TRBJ2-5,TRBV3-1/TRBV3-2,13,TGTGCCAGCAGCCAACCTTACCAAGAGACCCAGTACTTC,CASSQPYQETQYF
once,TRBD1,TRBJ1-2,TRBV3-1/TRBV3-2,16,TGTGCCAGCAGCCAAGAGGGACAGGGAGCTAACTATGGCTACACCTTC,CASSQEGQGANYGYTF
.,TRBD1,TRBJ1-1,TRBV27,16,TGTGCCAGCAGTACACGGGACAGGGTGGTGAACACTGAAGCTTTCTTT,CASSTRDRVVNTEAFF
.,.,TRBJ2-2,TRBV9,16,TGTGCCAGCAGCGTAGAAGCGGTGGTTAACACCGGGGAGCTGTTTTTT,CASSVEAVVNTGELFF
.,.,TRBJ2-7,TRBV7-9,13,TGTGCCAGCATCGGGCCCACGGGAGACGAGCAGTACTTC,CASIGPTGDEQYF
.,.,TRBJ2-7,TRBV5-1,12,TGCGCCAGCAGACAAATCGGCTACGAGCAGTACTTC,CASRQIGYEQYF
.,.,TRBJ2-1,TRBV12-3/TRBV12-4,11,TGTGCCAGCAGCACATACAGTGAGCAGTTCTTC,CASSTYSEQFF
.,.,TRBJ1-6,TRBV2,15,TGTGCCAGCAAGGTGGAAAGCGCCTATAATTCACCCCTCCACTTT,CASKVESAYNSPLHF
.,.,TRBJ1-2,TRBV18,12,TGTGCCAGCTCACCAGGGCGGCGAGGCTACACCTTC,CASSPGRRGYTF
.,.,TRBJ2-3,TRBV6-5,13,TGTGCCAGCTGGAGGGTTAGCACAGATACGCAGTATTTT,CASWRVSTDTQYF
.,.,TRBJ2-3,TRBV4-1,13,TGCGCCAGCAGCCGTGCAGGTGCGGATACGCAGTATTTT,CASSRAGADTQYF
.,TRBD2,TRBJ2-5,TRBV19,13,TGTGCCAGTAGTATCCGGGGGGGAGAGACCCAGTACTTC,CASSIRGGETQYF
.,.,TRBJ1-2,TRBV30,15,TGTGCCTGGAGTGTACTCGGCAGATACATCTATGGCTACACCTTC,CAWSVLGRYIYGYTF
.,TRBD1,TRBJ1-1,TRBV9,15,TGTGCCAGCAGCCATCGAGAGACAGGGACCCCTGAAGCTTTCTTT,CASSHRETGTPEAFF
.,.,TRBJ1-2,TRBV15,13,TGTGCCACCAGCAGAGGGATGGGGTATGGCTACACCTTC,CATSRGMGYGYTF
.,TRBD1,TRBJ1-2,TRBV14,14,TGTGCCAGCAGCCAAAGGACAGGGCTGGAGGGCTACACCTTC,CASSQRTGLEGYTF
.,.,TRBJ1-2,TRBV6-5,16,TGTGCCAGCAGTTACTCGTCTGGGGGACCCCCCTATGGCTACACCTTC,CASSYSSGGPPYGYTF
.,TRBD1,TRBJ2-7,TRBV6-5,14,TGTGCCAGCAGTACTGGGACAGGGTTTTACGAGCAGTACTTC,CASSTGTGFYEQYF
.,.,TRBJ1-5,TRBV6-2/TRBV6-3,16,TGTGCCAGCAGCCCCTGGGGACACGCTCCAAATCAGCCCCAGCATTTT,CASSPWGHAPNQPQHF
.,.,TRBJ1-5,TRBV19,14,TGTGCCAGTAGTATCAGAGGGGTCGACCAGCCCCAGCATTTT,CASSIRGVDQPQHF
.,TRBD1,TRBJ1-1,TRBV30,13,TGTGCCTGGACTAGGACAGGGGGGACTGAAGCTTTCTTT,CAWTRTGGTEAFF
.,TRBD1,TRBJ2-1,TRBV4-2,14,TGTGCCAGCAGCCAAGGCGGAGACAGGGGTGAGCAGTTCTTC,CASSQGGDRGEQFF
.,.,TRBJ1-5,TRBV5-1,13,TGCGCCAGCAGCTTGTCGGGGGCTCAGCCCCAGCATTTT,CASSLSGAQPQHF
.,TRBD1,TRBJ1-1,TRBV6-6,14,TGTGCCAGCAGTTTAACAGGGGGCCACACTGAAGCTTTCTTT,CASSLTGGHTEAFF
.,TRBD1,TRBJ1-3,TRBV6-5,13,TGTGCCAGCAGGACGGGACAGGGACACACCATATATTTT,CASRTGQGHTIYF
.,.,TRBJ1-1,TRBV6-1,17,TGTGCCAGCAGTGAGCTGTACGGCCACCCCTTTAGGACTGAAGCTTTCTTT,CASSELYGHPFRTEAFF
once,TRBD1,TRBJ1-4,TRBV5-1,15,TGCGCCAGCAGCCCGAGGACAGGGCCTAATGAAAAACTGTTTTTT,CASSPRTGPNEKLFF
.,TRBD1,TRBJ1-2,TRBV2,12,TGTGCCAGCACCCTGACAGGGGGTGGCTACACCTTC,CASTLTGGGYTF
.,.,TRBJ1-1,TRBV6-5,13,TGTGCCAGCAGTTACGGGGGTCGGGCTGAAGCTTTCTTT,CASSYGGRAEAFF
once,.,TRBJ1-2,TRBV11-2,13,TGTGCCAGCAGCCTCTCGGGGGACTATGGCTACACCTTC,CASSLSGDYGYTF
.,.,TRBJ2-7,TRBV2,13,TGTGCCAGCAGCACCGGGTTCTCCTACGAGCAGTACTTC,CASSTGFSYEQYF
.,.,TRBJ1-2,TRBV7-2,15,TGTGCCAGCAGGAAGTCGGACAGTTCTAACTATGGCTACACCTTC,CASRKSDSSNYGYTF
.,.,TRBJ1-6,TRBV2,14,TGTGCCAGCAGGGGCGGGACAATTACCTCACCCCTCCACTTT,CASRGGTITSPLHF
once,TRBD2,TRBJ2-1,TRBV11-2,13,TGTGCCAGCAGCCTCCCGGAGAGCGGGGGGGCCTTCTTC,CASSLPESGGAFF
.,.,TRBJ2-7,TRBV6-1,15,TGTGCCAGCAGTGAAGCGCAAGGGGGTAGGTACGAGCAGTACTTC,CASSEAQGGRYEQYF
.,.,TRBJ1-2,TRBV9,16,TGTGCCAGCAGCGCCCAGAGGGGGACTCCCAACTATGGCTACACCTTC,CASSAQRGTPNYGYTF